These 6 T cell receptor beta chains originate from one sample sequenced in a study of T-cell reconstitution after alpha-beta-depleted transplantation in children. TCRbeta library construction was performed incorporating unique molecular identifiers. Via MiXCR, TCRdb re-called the PCR reads, giving one row per CDR3 protein. Here the sample spans 400,000 to 500,000 distinct CDR3 sequences, roughly a tenth being singletons. The sample in question was PBMCs from the stem cell graft donor, obtained from the stem cell graft. Every receptor here comes from a human donor who donated a stem cell graft to a child with acute myeloid leukemia.

The table lists this clonotype with many counts. The chain combines TRBV3-1 with TRBJ1-3; D ambiguous. The CDR3 length is 14 residues. Trimming pared 0 bases from V and 9 bases from J, leaving 12 bases between. CDR1 and CDR2 from the germline V gene are LGHDT and YNNKEL (reference sequence). CDR3 protein: CASSQDLEGGTIYF. The CDR3 DNA sequence: TGTGCCAGCAGCCAAGATCTCGAGGGAGGCACCATATATTTT.

This clonotype was picked up a small number of times. This sequence joins TRBV7-2 and TRBJ2-7, with D unclear. V gave up 3 bases and J gave up 1 base, with 13 bases separating them. This CDR3 has 15 amino acids. Germline assignment: CDR1 SGHTA and CDR2 FQGNSA. The CDR3 loop reads CASSFAQGTSYEQYF. Written as DNA, the CDR3 is TGTGCCAGCAGCTTTGCCCAAGGAACGTCCTACGAGCAGTACTTC. Using reference TRBV7-2 and TRBJ2-7 for the parts outside the CDR3, the full variable domain is GAGVSQSPSNKVTEKGKDVELRCDPISGHTALYWYRQSLGQGLEFLIYFQGNSAPDKSGLPSDRFSAERTGGSVSTLTIQRTQQEDSAVYLCASSFAQGTSYEQYFGPGTRLTVT.

The chain carries TRBV20-1 and TRBJ2-1; 11 bases match TRBD2. Germline V gene sequence: CDR1 DFQATT, CDR2 SNEGSKA (reference sequence). The CDR3 is 15 amino acids. J lost 0 bases, V lost 5 bases, and 3 bases had no gene match. The CDR3 DNA reads as TGCAGTGCTTCGGGACTAGCGGACTCCTACAATGAGCAGTTCTTC. This gives the protein CSASGLADSYNEQFF.

The sample holds a few counts of this clonotype. The V call is TRBV7-9, the J call TRBJ2-7; perhaps TRBD2 as D (6 bases). Germline values: CDR1 SEHNR, CDR2 FQNEAQ (reference sequence). The CDR3 length is 13 residues. V was trimmed by 1 base and J by 6 bases, leaving 10 bases between them. The CDR3 loop reads CASSLGAGGEQYV. In DNA form, the CDR3 reads TGTGCCAGCAGCTTAGGGGCCGGGGGCGAGCAGTACGTC.

In this sample, this clonotype turned up a few times. The chain joins TRBV5-1 to TRBJ2-3; 7 bases fit TRBD2. The germline V gene encodes CDR1 SGHRS and CDR2 YFSETQ. The V and J ends lost 6 bases and 0 bases, in that order; junction bases with no gene match: 4. The CDR3 spans 14 residues. CDR3 residues: CASKLASSTDTQYF. The CDR3, as DNA: TGCGCCAGCAAACTAGCGTCTAGCACAGATACGCAGTATTTT. Looking up the rest from reference TRBV5-1 and TRBJ2-3 gives the full variable domain: KAGVTQTPRYLIKTRGQQVTLSCSPISGHRSVSWYQQTPGQGLQFLFEYFSETQRNKGNFPGRFSGRQFSNSRSEMNVSTLELGDSALYLCASKLASSTDTQYFGPGTRLTVL.

This clonotype turned up a few times. V usage is TRBV7-9 and J usage is TRBJ2-7, with TRBD2 matching 7 bases. From germline, CDR1 is SEHNR and CDR2 FQNEAQ (reference sequence). The CDR3 contains 14 residues. V shed 8 bases, J shed 4 bases, and the junction held 11 bases outside the gene matches. The CDR3 region is CASGEAGLAYEQYF. Here the CDR3 DNA reads TGTGCCAGCGGGGAAGCGGGATTGGCTTACGAGCAGTACTTC. Supplemented by reference TRBV7-9 and TRBJ2-7, the full variable domain reads DTGVSQNPRHKITKRGQNVTFRCDPISEHNRLYWYRQTLGQGPEFLTYFQNEAQLEKSRLLSDRFSAERPKGSFSTLEIQRTEQGDSAMYLCASGEAGLAYEQYFGPGTRLTVT.